This TCR beta chain was retrieved from a study of blood T cells in healthy people across ages. Sample-barcoded 5' priming and a J-beta primer mix drove a second PCR of roughly 6 to 12 cycles. Each cDNA was tagged by a template-switch adaptor containing 12 random nucleotides. MiXCR, run by TCRdb on the 5' RACE reads, gives a single entry per CDR3 protein. The sample contains approximately 690,000 distinct CDR3 sequences, roughly 58% of which appear only once. Donors ranged from about 6 to 90 years old and were healthy Caucasians in Russia. Study-wide results and caveats: Greater diversity and more naive CD4+ cells were seen in long-lived donors than in aged donors. Strong correlation linked observed beta diversity and percent naive T cells.

Of note for this clonotype: Its matching antigen is unknown.

The CDR3 has 15 amino acids. V lost 0 bases and J lost 8, with 15 bases in between. Germline V gene sequence: CDR1 SGDLS, CDR2 YYNGEE. This receptor was obtained from a man between 60 and 70 years old in good health. Sequenced material: blood. V gene TRBV9 combines with J gene TRBJ2-1; no firm D call. CDR3 bases: TGTGCCAGCAGCGTAGACCCCCACACGGGCGATGAGCAGTTCTTC. Protein sequence: CASSVDPHTGDEQFF. The whole variable domain, filled in from reference TRBV9 and TRBJ2-1, reads DSGVTQTPKHLITATGQRVTLRCSPRSGDLSVYWYQQSLDQGLQFLIQYYNGEERAKGNILERFSAQQFPDLHSELNLSSLELGDSALYFCASSVDPHTGDEQFFGPGTRLTVL.